This T cell receptor (beta chain) was retrieved from a study of blood T cell repertoires in COVID-19. Study at large: The samples span acute and convalescent COVID-19 from the United States, Italy and Spain. T cells, B-cell-depleted T cells, or PBMCs provided the cDNA or gDNA that served as material.

In the study's own analysis: Amplified reference gene primers provided the basis for estimating nucleated cell counts. Method: immunoSEQ multiplex PCR; TCRdb's copy keeps in-frame clones and lacks some. V and J calls and clone size are copied from that table; D and trimming were computed from the DNA. The table records 360,000 or so clones, 89% of them present only once. CDR1 and CDR2 (germline): MDHEN, SYDVKM. The CDR3 extends over 14 amino acids. V dropped 2 bases and J dropped 10 bases, with 12 bases sitting between them. The clonotype was recovered from a woman aged 55-69 years with COVID-19, enrolled during active disease. Source material: peripheral blood. This chain links TRBV28 with TRBJ1-6; D gene unclear. For the CDR3, the DNA is TGTGCCAGCAGTTTAAGGGAGGGTTGGTCACCCCTCCACTTT. This translates into CASSLREGWSPLHF.